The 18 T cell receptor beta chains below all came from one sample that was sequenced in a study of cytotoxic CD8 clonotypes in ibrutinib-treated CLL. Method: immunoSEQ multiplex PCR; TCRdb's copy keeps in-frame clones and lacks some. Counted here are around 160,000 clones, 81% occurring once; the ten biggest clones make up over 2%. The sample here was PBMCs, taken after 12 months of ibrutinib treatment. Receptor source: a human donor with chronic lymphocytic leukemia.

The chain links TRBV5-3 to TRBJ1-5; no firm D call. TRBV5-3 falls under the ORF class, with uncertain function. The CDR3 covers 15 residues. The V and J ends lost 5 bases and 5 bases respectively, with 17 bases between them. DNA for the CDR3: TGTGCCAGAAGTTTGATTAAGGCAAAAGATCAGCCCCAGCATTTT. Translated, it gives CARSLIKAKDQPQHF.

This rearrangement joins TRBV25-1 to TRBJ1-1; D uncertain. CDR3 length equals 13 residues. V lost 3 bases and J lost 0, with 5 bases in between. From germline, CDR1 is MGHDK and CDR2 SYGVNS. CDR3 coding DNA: TGTGCCAGCAGTGAGCCGATGAACACTGAAGCTTTCTTT. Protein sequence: CASSEPMNTEAFF.

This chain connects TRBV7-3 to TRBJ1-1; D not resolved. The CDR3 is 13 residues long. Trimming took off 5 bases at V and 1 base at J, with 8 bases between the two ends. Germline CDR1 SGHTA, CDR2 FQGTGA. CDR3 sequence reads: CASSPWRNTEAFF. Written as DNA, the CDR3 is TGTGCCAGCAGCCCTTGGAGGAACACTGAAGCTTTCTTT.

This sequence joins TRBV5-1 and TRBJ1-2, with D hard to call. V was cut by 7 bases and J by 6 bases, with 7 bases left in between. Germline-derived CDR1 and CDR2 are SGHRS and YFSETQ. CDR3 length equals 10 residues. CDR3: CASLRNGYTF. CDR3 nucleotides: TGCGCCAGCCTCCGGAATGGCTACACCTTC.

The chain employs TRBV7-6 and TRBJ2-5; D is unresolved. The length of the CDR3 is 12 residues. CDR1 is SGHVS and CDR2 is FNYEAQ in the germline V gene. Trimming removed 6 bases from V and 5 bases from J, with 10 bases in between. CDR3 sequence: CASSHQAETQYF. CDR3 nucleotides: TGTGCCAGCAGTCACCAAGCCGAGACCCAGTACTTC.

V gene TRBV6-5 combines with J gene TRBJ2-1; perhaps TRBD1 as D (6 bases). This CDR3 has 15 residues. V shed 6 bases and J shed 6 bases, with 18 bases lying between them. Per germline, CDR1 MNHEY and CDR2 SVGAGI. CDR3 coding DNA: TGTGCCAGCAGGAGGCCGGGACAAGGCCCCAATGAGCAGTTCTTC. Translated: CASRRPGQGPNEQFF.

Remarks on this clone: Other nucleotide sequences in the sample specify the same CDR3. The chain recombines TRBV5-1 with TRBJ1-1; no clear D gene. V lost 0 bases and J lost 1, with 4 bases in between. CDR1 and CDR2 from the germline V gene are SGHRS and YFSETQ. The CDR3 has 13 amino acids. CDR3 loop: CASSLDQNTEAFF. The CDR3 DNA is TGCGCCAGCAGCTTGGATCAGAACACTGAAGCTTTCTTT. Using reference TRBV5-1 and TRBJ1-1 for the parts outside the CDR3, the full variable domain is KAGVTQTPRYLIKTRGQQVTLSCSPISGHRSVSWYQQTPGQGLQFLFEYFSETQRNKGNFPGRFSGRQFSNSRSEMNVSTLELGDSALYLCASSLDQNTEAFFGQGTRLTVV.

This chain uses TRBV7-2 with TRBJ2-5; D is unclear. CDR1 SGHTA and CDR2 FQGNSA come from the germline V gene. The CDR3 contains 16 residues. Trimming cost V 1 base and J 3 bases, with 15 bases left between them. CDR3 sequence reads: CASSLEAGSGKETQYF. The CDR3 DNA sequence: TGTGCCAGCAGCTTAGAAGCAGGTTCTGGGAAAGAGACCCAGTACTTC.

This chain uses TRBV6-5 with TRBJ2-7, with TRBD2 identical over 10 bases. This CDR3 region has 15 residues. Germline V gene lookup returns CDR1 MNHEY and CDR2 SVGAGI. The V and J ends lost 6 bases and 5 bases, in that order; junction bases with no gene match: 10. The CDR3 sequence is CASSPPLAGRDEQYF. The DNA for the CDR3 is TGTGCCAGCAGCCCGCCACTAGCGGGGCGGGACGAGCAGTACTTC.

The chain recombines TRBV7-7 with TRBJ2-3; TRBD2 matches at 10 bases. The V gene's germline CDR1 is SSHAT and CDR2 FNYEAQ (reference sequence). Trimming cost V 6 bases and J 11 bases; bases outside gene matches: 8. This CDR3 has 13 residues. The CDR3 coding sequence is TGTGCCAGCAGTCCGACGCTAGCGGGGGAGCAGTATTTT. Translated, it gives CASSPTLAGEQYF.

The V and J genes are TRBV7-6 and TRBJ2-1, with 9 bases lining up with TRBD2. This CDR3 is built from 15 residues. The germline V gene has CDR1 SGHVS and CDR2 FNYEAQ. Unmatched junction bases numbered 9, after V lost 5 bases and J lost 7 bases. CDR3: CASSLPLAGRNEQFF. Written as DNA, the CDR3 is TGTGCCAGCAGCCTCCCGCTAGCGGGACGAAATGAGCAGTTCTTC.

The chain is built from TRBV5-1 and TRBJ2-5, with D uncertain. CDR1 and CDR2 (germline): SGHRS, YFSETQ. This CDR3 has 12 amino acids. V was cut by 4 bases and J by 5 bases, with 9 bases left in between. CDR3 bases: TGCGCCAGCAGCCTCGTGTCGGAGACCCAGTACTTC. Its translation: CASSLVSETQYF.

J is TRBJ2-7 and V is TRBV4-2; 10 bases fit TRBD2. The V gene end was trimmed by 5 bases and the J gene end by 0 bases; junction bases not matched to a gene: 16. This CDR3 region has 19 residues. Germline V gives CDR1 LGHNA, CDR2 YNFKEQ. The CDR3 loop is CASSAIAGGLEIPSYEQYF. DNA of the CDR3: TGTGCCAGCAGCGCTATAGCGGGGGGACTAGAGATCCCCTCCTACGAGCAGTACTTC.

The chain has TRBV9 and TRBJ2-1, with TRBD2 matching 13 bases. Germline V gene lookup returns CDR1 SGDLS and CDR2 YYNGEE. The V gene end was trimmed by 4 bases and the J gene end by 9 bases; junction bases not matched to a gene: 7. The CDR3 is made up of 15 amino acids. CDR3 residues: CASSPGLAGVGEQFF. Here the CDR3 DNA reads TGTGCCAGCAGCCCCGGACTAGCGGGAGTAGGTGAGCAGTTCTTC.

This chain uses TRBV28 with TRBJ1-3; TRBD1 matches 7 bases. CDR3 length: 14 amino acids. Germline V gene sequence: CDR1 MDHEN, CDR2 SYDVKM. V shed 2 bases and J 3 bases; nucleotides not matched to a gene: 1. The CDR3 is CASSLDRVGNTIYF. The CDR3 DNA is TGTGCCAGCAGTTTAGACAGGGTTGGAAACACCATATATTTT.

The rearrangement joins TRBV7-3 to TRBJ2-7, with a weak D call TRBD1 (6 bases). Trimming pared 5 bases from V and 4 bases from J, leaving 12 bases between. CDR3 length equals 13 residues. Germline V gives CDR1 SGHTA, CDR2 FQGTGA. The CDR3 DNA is TGTGCCAGCAGCCTCGGACAGTATTACGAGCAGTACTTC. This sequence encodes CASSLGQYYEQYF.

The chain's CDR3 is CASSQDELAGKTYGYTF. In DNA, the CDR3 is TGTGCCAGCAGCCAAGATGAGTTAGCCGGGAAAACGTATGGCTACACCTTC. The V gene is TRBV14, the J gene TRBJ1-2, with unresolved D. Germline-derived CDR1 and CDR2 are SGHDN and FVKESK. Trimming stripped 0 bases from V and 5 bases from J, with 19 bases between. CDR3 length equals 17 residues.

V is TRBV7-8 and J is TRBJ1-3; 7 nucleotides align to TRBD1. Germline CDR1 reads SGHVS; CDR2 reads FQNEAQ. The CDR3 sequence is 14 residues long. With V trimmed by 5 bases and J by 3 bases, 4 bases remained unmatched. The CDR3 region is CASSTRQGGNTIYF. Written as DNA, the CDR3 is TGTGCCAGCAGCACCCGACAGGGTGGAAACACCATATATTTT. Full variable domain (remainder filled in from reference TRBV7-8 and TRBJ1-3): GAGVSQSPRYKVAKRGQDVALRCDPISGHVSLFWYQQALGQGPEFLTYFQNEAQLDKSGLPSDRFFAERPEGSVSTLKIQRTQQEDSAVYLCASSTRQGGNTIYFGEGSWLTVV.